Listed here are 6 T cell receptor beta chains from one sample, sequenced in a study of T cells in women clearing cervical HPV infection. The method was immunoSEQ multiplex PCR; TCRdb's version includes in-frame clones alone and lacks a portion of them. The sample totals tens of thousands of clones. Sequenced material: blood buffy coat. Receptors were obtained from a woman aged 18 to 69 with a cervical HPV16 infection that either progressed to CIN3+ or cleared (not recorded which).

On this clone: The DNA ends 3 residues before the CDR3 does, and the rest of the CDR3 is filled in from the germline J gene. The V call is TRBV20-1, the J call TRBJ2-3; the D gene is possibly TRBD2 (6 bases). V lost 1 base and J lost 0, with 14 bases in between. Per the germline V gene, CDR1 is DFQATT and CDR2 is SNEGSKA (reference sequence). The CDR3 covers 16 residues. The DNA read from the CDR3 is TGCAGTGCTAGAGCAAGGGCGGGGTCTAGCACAGATACG. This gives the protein CSARARAGSSTDT. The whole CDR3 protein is CSARARAGSSTDTQYF.

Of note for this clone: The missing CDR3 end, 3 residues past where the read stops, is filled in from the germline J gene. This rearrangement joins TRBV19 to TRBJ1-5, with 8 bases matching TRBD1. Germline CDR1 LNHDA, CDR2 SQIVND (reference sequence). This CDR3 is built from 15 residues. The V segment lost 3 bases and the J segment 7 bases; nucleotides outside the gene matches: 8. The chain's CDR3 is CASSILGQGGQPQHF. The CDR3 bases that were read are TGTGCCAGTAGTATCCTCGGACAGGGTGGGCAGCCC. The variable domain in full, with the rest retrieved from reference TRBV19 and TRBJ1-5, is DGGITQSPKYLFRKEGQNVTLSCEQNLNHDAMYWYRQDPGQGLRLIYYSQIVNDFQKGDIAEGYSVSREKKESFPLTVTSAQKNPTAFYLCASSILGQGGQPQHFGDGTRLSIL.

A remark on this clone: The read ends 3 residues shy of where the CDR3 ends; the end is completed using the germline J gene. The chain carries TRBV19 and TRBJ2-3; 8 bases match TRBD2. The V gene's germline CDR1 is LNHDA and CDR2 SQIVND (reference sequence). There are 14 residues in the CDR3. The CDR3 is CASSIRGGNQPQYF. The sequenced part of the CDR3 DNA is TGTGCCAGTAGTATACGGGGGGGCAATCAGCCG.

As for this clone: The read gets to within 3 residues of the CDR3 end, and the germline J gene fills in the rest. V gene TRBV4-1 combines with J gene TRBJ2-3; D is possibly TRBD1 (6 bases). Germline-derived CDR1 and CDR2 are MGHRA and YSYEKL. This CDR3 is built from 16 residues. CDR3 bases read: TGCGCCAGCAGCCACCTCCAGGGGCTTGCTCGAGAGACG. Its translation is CASSHLQGLARET. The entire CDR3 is CASSHLQGLARETQYF.

Incomplete CDR3 DNA: TGCAGTGCTACCCGGACAGGGGATAACGAG. Protein product: CSATRTGDNE. The CDR3 reads in full as CSATRTGDNEQYF. This chain uses TRBV20-1 with TRBJ2-7, with TRBD1 matching 9 bases. The read ends 3 residues before the CDR3 terminus; that terminus is restored from the germline J gene. CDR3 length: 13 amino acids. The germline gives CDR1 DFQATT, CDR2 SNEGSKA (reference sequence). V was pared by 4 bases and J by 5 bases, with 6 bases of the junction left unmatched.

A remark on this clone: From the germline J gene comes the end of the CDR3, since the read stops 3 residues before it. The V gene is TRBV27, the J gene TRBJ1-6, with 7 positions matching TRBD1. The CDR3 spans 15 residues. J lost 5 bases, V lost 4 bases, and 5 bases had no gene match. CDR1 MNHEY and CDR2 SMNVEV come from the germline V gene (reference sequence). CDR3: CASSYKGADNSPLHF. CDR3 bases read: TGTGCCAGCAGTTATAAGGGGGCAGATAATTCACCC.